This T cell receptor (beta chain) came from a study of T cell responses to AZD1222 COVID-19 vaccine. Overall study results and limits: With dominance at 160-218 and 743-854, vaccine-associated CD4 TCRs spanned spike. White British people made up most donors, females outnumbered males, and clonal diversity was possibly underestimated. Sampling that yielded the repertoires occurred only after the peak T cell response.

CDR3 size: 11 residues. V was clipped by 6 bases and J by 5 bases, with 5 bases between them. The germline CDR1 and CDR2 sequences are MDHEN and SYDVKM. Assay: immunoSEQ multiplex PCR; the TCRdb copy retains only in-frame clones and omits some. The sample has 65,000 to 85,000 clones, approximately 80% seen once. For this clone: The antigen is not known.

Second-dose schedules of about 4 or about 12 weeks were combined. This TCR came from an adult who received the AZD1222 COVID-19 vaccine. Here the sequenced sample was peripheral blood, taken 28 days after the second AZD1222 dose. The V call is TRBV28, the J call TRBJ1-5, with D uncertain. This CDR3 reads CASSVDQPQHF. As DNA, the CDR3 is TGTGCCAGCAGCGTAGATCAGCCCCAGCATTTT.